Below are 26 T cell receptor beta chains sequenced from a single sample in a study of cytomegalovirus exposure and HLA in healthy donors. PCR used 60 Vbeta primers and 13 Jbeta primers. Produced via immunoSEQ multiplex PCR; TCRdb's table is partial and in-frame only. The profile covers over 200,000 clones, with roughly 82% appearing a single time and 5% to 6% taken by the ten largest. The specimen was PBMCs. These receptors were collected from a woman in her 40s in good health and CMV-seropositive.

The chain employs TRBV7-9 and TRBJ1-1; D is possibly TRBD1 (6 bases). The CDR3 has 14 residues. Germline loops: CDR1 SEHNR, CDR2 FQNEAQ (reference sequence). V shed 7 bases and J shed 0 bases, with 12 bases lying between them. The CDR3 region has the DNA TGTGCCAGCACTGGGGGCACTCTGAACACTGAAGCTTTCTTT. Translating it yields CASTGGTLNTEAFF.

The CDR3 spells CASSRRTRDNEQFF. DNA for the CDR3: TGTGCCAGCAGTCGGCGGACACGGGACAATGAGCAGTTCTTC. J is TRBJ2-1 and V is TRBV2; weak D call: TRBD1 (5 bases). This CDR3 is 14 amino acids long. The germline V gene encodes CDR1 SNHLY and CDR2 FYNNEI. V lost 5 bases and J 5 bases, leaving 13 bases between the germline ends.

The chain uses TRBV2 and TRBJ1-5; D gene uncertain. V dropped 4 bases and J dropped 7 bases, with 14 bases sitting between them. CDR1 and CDR2 (germline): SNHLY, FYNNEI. This CDR3 comprises 14 residues. The CDR3 nucleotides are TGTGCCAGCAGTGTAAGAGGGATCGGGCAGCCCCAGCATTTT. It translates to CASSVRGIGQPQHF.

A note on this clone: Likely a read error: the CDR3 ends without its conserved phenylalanine or tryptophan. The limits of the CDR3 on the DNA are not certain, so only TCRdb's listed CDR3 is given. This chain connects TRBV5-5 to TRBJ2-7; TRBD1, as called in the table, went unchecked against the DNA. Germline CDR1 is SGHKS and CDR2 is YYEKEE (reference sequence). The CDR3 length equals 12 residues, ends included. The CDR3 loop is CASSSGPSGQRD.

The chain recombines TRBV7-9 with TRBJ2-7, with 10 bases identical to TRBD2. From germline, CDR1 is SEHNR and CDR2 FQNEAQ (reference sequence). V dropped 3 bases and J dropped 5; count of bases not matched to a gene: 16. The CDR3 is made up of 18 amino acids. The CDR3 region has the DNA TGTGCCAGCAGCTTGGGAGCTAGCGGGAGTAGAATCGGGGACGAGCAGTACTTC. Residues: CASSLGASGSRIGDEQYF.

This clone turned up a few times. In DNA form, the CDR3 reads TGCAGCGTTAGGACAGGGGGCATTTCTGAAGCTTTCTTT. Encoded protein: CSVRTGGISEAFF. This chain joins TRBV29-1 and TRBJ1-1, with 11 bases fitting TRBD1. Germline V CDR1 and CDR2: SQVTM, ANQGSEA. J was trimmed by 6 bases and V by 5 bases; bases with no gene match: 5. This CDR3 has 13 amino acids.

The rearrangement joins TRBV19 to TRBJ2-7, with TRBD1 matching over 9 bases. The CDR3 sequence is 15 residues long. V lost 3 bases to trimming and J lost 2 bases; unmatched junction nucleotides: 5. Germline V gives CDR1 LNHDA, CDR2 SQIVND (reference sequence). CDR3 in DNA: TGTGCCAGTAGTATCCCTGGACAGGGGCCCTACGAGCAGTACTTC. Its protein product is CASSIPGQGPYEQYF. The variable domain in full, completed from reference TRBV19 and TRBJ2-7, reads DGGITQSPKYLFRKEGQNVTLSCEQNLNHDAMYWYRQDPGQGLRLIYYSQIVNDFQKGDIAEGYSVSREKKESFPLTVTSAQKNPTAFYLCASSIPGQGPYEQYFGPGTRLTVT.

The J gene is TRBJ2-3, the V gene TRBV9; tentatively, D is TRBD2 (6 bases). The CDR3 has 15 amino acids. The ends were cut back, 0 bases at V and 2 bases at J, with 10 bases in the middle. Germline V lookup: CDR1 SGDLS, CDR2 YYNGEE. CDR3 in DNA: TGTGCCAGCAGCGTAGGTAGCGGTACCACAGATACGCAGTATTTT. Residues: CASSVGSGTTDTQYF.

The chain joins TRBV9 to TRBJ1-2, with TRBD1 matching 8 bases. This CDR3 spans 13 amino acids. The J segment lost 5 bases and the V segment lost 3 bases, leaving 3 bases of the junction unmatched. Germline assignment: CDR1 SGDLS and CDR2 YYNGEE. CDR3 bases: TGTGCCAGCAGCGCCCGGACAGGGTATGGCTACACCTTC. Protein product: CASSARTGYGYTF. Full variable domain (outside the CDR3, taken from reference TRBV9 and TRBJ1-2): DSGVTQTPKHLITATGQRVTLRCSPRSGDLSVYWYQQSLDQGLQFLIQYYNGEERAKGNILERFSAQQFPDLHSELNLSSLELGDSALYFCASSARTGYGYTFGSGTRLTVV.

The V gene is TRBV18, the J gene TRBJ1-2; TRBD1 agrees at 9 bases. Trimming removed 2 bases from V and 3 bases from J; junction bases left unmatched: 7. Germline V gene sequence: CDR1 KGHSH, CDR2 LQKENI. The CDR3 is 16 residues long. The CDR3 loop is CASSPYTGTGHYGYTF. CDR3 DNA sequence: TGTGCCAGCTCACCATACACCGGGACAGGGCACTATGGCTACACCTTC. The full variable domain, rest sourced from reference TRBV18 and TRBJ1-2, is NAGVMQNPRHLVRRRGQEARLRCSPMKGHSHVYWYRQLPEEGLKFMVYLQKENIIDESGMPKERFSAEFPKEGPSILRIQQVVRGDSAAYFCASSPYTGTGHYGYTFGSGTRLTVV.

The chain couples TRBV14 to TRBJ2-3; 7 bases are shared with TRBD1. Germline lookup yields CDR1 SGHDN and CDR2 FVKESK. The CDR3 totals 15 residues. The ends lost 8 bases at V and 2 bases at J; junction bases unmatched: 10. CDR3 in DNA: TGTGCCAGCTCCGAAAGGACAGGAGTCACAGATACGCAGTATTTT. Protein product: CASSERTGVTDTQYF.

The chain couples TRBV29-1 to TRBJ1-1; 8 positions match TRBD1. After removal of 1 base from V and 1 base from J, the junction contained 8 bases not matched to a gene. Germline-derived CDR1 and CDR2 are SQVTM and ANQGSEA. CDR3 length: 16 amino acids. CDR3 region: CSVEGDRSSRNTEAFF. The CDR3 DNA is TGCAGCGTTGAAGGGGACAGGAGCTCGAGGAACACTGAAGCTTTCTTT. Together with reference TRBV29-1 and TRBJ1-1, the CDR3 gives the full variable domain: SAVISQKPSRDICQRGTSLTIQCQVDSQVTMMFWYRQQPGQSLTLIATANQGSEATYESGFVIDKFPISRPNLTFSTLTVSNMSPEDSSIYLCSVEGDRSSRNTEAFFGQGTRLTVV.

This chain connects TRBV9 to TRBJ2-7; no clear D gene. Germline assignment: CDR1 SGDLS and CDR2 YYNGEE. The CDR3 loop spans 15 amino acids. V was shortened by 0 bases and J by 0 bases, with 10 bases between the two germline ends. The CDR3 is CASSVDSNPSYEQYF. CDR3 nucleotides: TGTGCCAGCAGCGTAGACTCGAACCCCTCCTACGAGCAGTACTTC.

This clone was seen a few times. V and J are TRBV11-2 and TRBJ1-5; D ambiguous. This CDR3 is 14 amino acids long. Germline V gene lookup returns CDR1 SGHAT and CDR2 FQNNGV. V was trimmed by 1 base and J by 2 bases, leaving 6 bases between them. This CDR3 reads CASSLGSGNQPQHF. Written as DNA, the CDR3 is TGTGCCAGCAGCTTAGGGTCAGGCAATCAGCCCCAGCATTTT.

V and J are TRBV18 and TRBJ1-5; 7 nucleotides line up with TRBD1. V shed 1 base, J shed 2 bases, and the junction held 5 bases outside the gene matches. Germline lookup yields CDR1 KGHSH and CDR2 LQKENI. The CDR3 loop spans 16 amino acids. CDR3 coding DNA: TGTGCCAGCTCACCACGAGAGGGGGCCGGCAATCAGCCCCAGCATTTT. Translating gives CASSPREGAGNQPQHF. The complete variable domain, with remaining parts taken from reference TRBV18 and TRBJ1-5, reads NAGVMQNPRHLVRRRGQEARLRCSPMKGHSHVYWYRQLPEEGLKFMVYLQKENIIDESGMPKERFSAEFPKEGPSILRIQQVVRGDSAAYFCASSPREGAGNQPQHFGDGTRLSIL.

The rearrangement joins TRBV30 to TRBJ2-7; 11 nucleotides match TRBD2. The J segment lost 0 bases and the V segment lost 0 bases, leaving 1 base of the junction unmatched. From germline, CDR1 is GTSNPN and CDR2 SVGIG (reference sequence). There are 15 residues in the CDR3. CDR3 amino acids: CAWSVGTSGSYEQYF. The CDR3 DNA sequence: TGTGCCTGGAGTGTAGGGACTAGCGGCTCCTACGAGCAGTACTTC.

The chain is built from TRBV11-2 and TRBJ2-1; perhaps TRBD2 as D (7 bases). V dropped 1 base and J dropped 3 bases, with 19 bases sitting between them. CDR3 length: 18 residues. The germline V gene has CDR1 SGHAT and CDR2 FQNNGV. The CDR3 nucleotides are TGTGCCAGCAGCTTAGGAACCCCTCGGGGGGCAGTCTACAATGAGCAGTTCTTC. Protein: CASSLGTPRGAVYNEQFF.

The chain carries TRBV21-1 and TRBJ1-5; the D call of TRBD1 is as the table states it, not checked on the DNA. TRBV21-1 represents a pseudogene. The CDR3 extends over 16 amino acids. CDR3 region: CASSRNDTQSNQPQHF. Written as DNA, the CDR3 is TGTGCCAGCAGCAGAAATGACACTCAAAGCAATCAGCCCCAGCATTTT.

V gene TRBV7-3 combines with J gene TRBJ1-1; tentatively, D is TRBD1 (5 bases). Germline CDR1 and CDR2: SGHTA and FQGTGA. The CDR3 consists of 15 residues. V was pared by 1 base and J by 3 bases, with 12 bases between. CDR3 sequence: CASSLKGRGDTEAFF. As DNA, the CDR3 is TGTGCCAGCAGCTTAAAGGGAAGGGGCGACACTGAAGCTTTCTTT.

This clone was seen more than once but under ten times. The rearrangement joins TRBV7-2 to TRBJ2-7, with 9 bases that match TRBD2. Germline CDR1 and CDR2: SGHTA and FQGNSA. The CDR3 is 14 residues long. Trimming removed 4 bases from V and 6 bases from J; junction bases left unmatched: 7. The CDR3, as DNA: TGTGCCAGCAGCTACAGCGGGGGGCAGTCCGAGCAGTACTTC. Translating it yields CASSYSGGQSEQYF.

V is TRBV6-5 and J is TRBJ2-3; 8 bases map to TRBD2. J gave up 5 bases and V 7 bases, and 5 bases lay outside the gene matches. Germline V gene lookup returns CDR1 MNHEY and CDR2 SVGAGI. This CDR3 spans 13 amino acids. CDR3 sequence: CASTGTSEDTQYF. Written as DNA, the CDR3 is TGTGCCAGCACGGGGACTAGTGAAGATACGCAGTATTTT.

The J gene is TRBJ1-6, the V gene TRBV30; TRBD1 matches 7 bases. Germline V CDR1 and CDR2: GTSNPN, SVGIG (reference sequence). J was trimmed by 5 bases and V by 3 bases; bases with no gene match: 7. The length of the CDR3 is 15 residues. CDR3 nucleotides: TGTGCCTGGAGGGGGGGAGACAGGGATAATTCACCCCTCCACTTT. Amino acids: CAWRGGDRDNSPLHF.

The rearrangement links TRBV2 to TRBJ1-5; possibly TRBD1 for D (5 bases). The CDR3 has 13 residues. V lost 7 bases and J 7 bases, leaving 14 bases between the germline ends. Germline CDR1 reads SNHLY; CDR2 reads FYNNEI. CDR3 protein: CASKGREGQPQHF. As DNA, the CDR3 is TGTGCCAGCAAGGGGCGGGAAGGCCAGCCCCAGCATTTT.

The V gene is TRBV10-3, the J gene TRBJ1-2; 11 bases are a match to TRBD1. Germline-derived CDR1 and CDR2 are ENHRY and SYGVKD. The CDR3 covers 14 residues. The V segment lost 6 bases and the J segment 6 bases; nucleotides outside the gene matches: 6. Written as DNA, the CDR3 is TGTGCCATCAGCGGGACAGGGGGACCGCATGGCTACACCTTC. Protein product: CAISGTGGPHGYTF.

There are a few counts of this clone. This chain links TRBV6-4 with TRBJ2-3, with D hard to call. This CDR3 is 13 amino acids long. The V end was cut by 4 bases, the J end by 6 bases, with 11 bases between. Germline V gives CDR1 MRHNA, CDR2 SNTAGT. CDR3 in amino acids: CASSAGEADTQYF. The CDR3 DNA follows: TGTGCCAGCAGTGCGGGTGAGGCCGATACGCAGTATTTT.

This chain joins TRBV15 and TRBJ2-5; D remains unclear. Germline V lookup: CDR1 LNHNV, CDR2 YYDKDF (reference sequence). CDR3 size: 14 residues. The V end was cut by 0 bases, the J end by 5 bases, with 10 bases between. This CDR3 is CATSRDSFGETQYF. In DNA, the CDR3 is TGTGCCACCAGCAGAGATTCCTTCGGGGAGACCCAGTACTTC.